This T cell receptor beta chain emerged from a study of naive and memory T cell subsets. The study, taken as a whole, reports: Possibly reflecting memory cells re-expressing CD45RA, a few larger clonotypes occurred in naive repertoires, especially CD8.

V lost 1 base to trimming and J lost 0 bases, with 1 base between them. This CDR3 spans 12 amino acids. CDR1 is LGHDT and CDR2 is YNNKEL in the germline V gene (reference sequence). Two oligonucleotides, mixed equimolar, formed the beta constant-region primer covering TRBC1 and TRBC2. The ligated cDNA underwent four PCR rounds using SP2 and nested alpha and beta constant-region primers. TCRdb re-derived calls from the UMI-ligation and nested PCR reads in MiXCR, one entry per CDR3 protein. The table lists approximately 150,000 distinct CDR3 sequences, roughly a fifth of them singletons, with approximately 0.63% in the top ten. This clonotype occurred a few times. The antigen remains unidentified.

The sample consisted of naive CD8+ T cells from blood. This receptor was obtained from a human donor in good health. The V gene is TRBV3-1, the J gene TRBJ2-7; D is uncertain. DNA for the CDR3: TGTGCCAGCAGCCAAGCCTCCTACGAGCAGTACTTC. This gives the protein CASSQASYEQYF.